This T cell receptor (beta chain) stems from a study of blood T cell repertoires in COVID-19. Study-level background: COVID-19 samples from acute and convalescent phases originated in the United States, Italy and Spain.

Generated by immunoSEQ multiplex PCR, the TCRdb table keeps only in-frame clones and is missing some. The profile covers 200,000 to 300,000 clones, with about nine tenths appearing a single time and approximately 2.4% taken by the ten largest. Only one count was recorded for this clone. In terms of age and location, participants ranged from roughly 18 to 95 years and lived in about 25 US areas. Each participant's cohort was designated according to participant-reported clinical history. Two consecutive negative NP/OP PCR tests, clearance, or resolved symptoms defined Cohort 3 recovery. The receptor's source is a young woman who had recovered from COVID-19. The sequencing input was PBMCs or T cells enriched from blood (not recorded which).

The CDR3, as DNA: TGTGCCAGCAGCTTATGGTCACTACAACGGGGAATGGAGCTGTTTTTT. Translated: CASSLWSLQRGMELFF. The V and J genes are TRBV7-2 and TRBJ2-2; D is perhaps TRBD2 (5 bases). The ends were cut back, 2 bases at V and 10 bases at J, with 20 bases in the middle. Germline CDR1 is SGHTA and CDR2 is FQGNSA. This CDR3 is 16 amino acids long. The entire variable domain, with the rest obtained from reference TRBV7-2 and TRBJ2-2, is as follows: GAGVSQSPSNKVTEKGKDVELRCDPISGHTALYWYRQSLGQGLEFLIYFQGNSAPDKSGLPSDRFSAERTGGSVSTLTIQRTQQEDSAVYLCASSLWSLQRGMELFFGEGSRLTVL.